This T cell receptor (beta chain) originates from a study of technical replicates of blood from several donors. The germline V gene has CDR1 SGHRS and CDR2 YFSETQ. J was trimmed by 7 bases and V by 4 bases; bases with no gene match: 11. This CDR3 region has 16 residues. Sequenced by immunoSEQ multiplex PCR; TCRdb stores in-frame clones only, minus some. The sample includes tens of thousands of clones, approximately 96% of them seen just once. The J gene is TRBJ2-1, the V gene TRBV5-1, with 10 bases identical to TRBD2. Sequencing was done on a sample of T cells isolated from PBMCs. The TCR sequence derives from a human donor in good health. CDR3 nucleotides: TGCGCCAGCAGCCTTCGGCTAGCGGGGGCGGGGAATGAGCAGTTCTTC. Translating gives CASSLRLAGAGNEQFF.